The 25 T cell receptor beta chains presented below share a single source sample, sequenced in a study of blood T cell repertoires in COVID-19. Using immunoSEQ multiplex PCR, the repertoire was profiled, and TCRdb retains in-frame clones only, with some absent. The sample yields 200,000 to 250,000 clones, around 87% seen once. The sample comprised peripheral blood. The source is a woman between 45 and 65 years old with COVID-19, enrolled during active disease.

V and J are TRBV28 and TRBJ1-1; weak D call: TRBD1 (6 bases). This CDR3 is 15 amino acids long. Trimming took off 4 bases at V and 3 bases at J, with 15 bases between the two ends. Per germline, CDR1 MDHEN and CDR2 SYDVKM. Written as DNA, the CDR3 is TGTGCCAGCAGTTCCACCCCTACAGGGTACACTGAAGCTTTCTTT. Translation gives CASSSTPTGYTEAFF.

This chain uses TRBV5-1 with TRBJ2-3, with 10 positions matching TRBD1. Losses at the gene ends were 5 bases for V and 2 bases for J; bases not matched to a gene: 8. The CDR3 is made up of 16 amino acids. CDR1 SGHRS and CDR2 YFSETQ come from the germline V gene. The CDR3 spells CASSYDRGRITDTQYF. As DNA, the CDR3 is TGCGCCAGCAGTTACGACAGGGGGCGCATCACAGATACGCAGTATTTT. Full variable domain (rest looked up from reference TRBV5-1 and TRBJ2-3): KAGVTQTPRYLIKTRGQQVTLSCSPISGHRSVSWYQQTPGQGLQFLFEYFSETQRNKGNFPGRFSGRQFSNSRSEMNVSTLELGDSALYLCASSYDRGRITDTQYFGPGTRLTVL.

This CDR3 reads CASTPGAGELFF. The DNA of the CDR3 is TGTGCCAGTACCCCGGGGGCCGGGGAGCTGTTTTTT. The chain couples TRBV19 to TRBJ2-2, with a possible D match to TRBD2 (6 bases). This CDR3 has 12 residues. With 7 bases removed from V and 6 bases from J, the gap between germline ends came to 9 bases. Germline-derived CDR1 and CDR2 are LNHDA and SQIVND (reference sequence). The full variable domain, its missing parts supplied by reference TRBV19 and TRBJ2-2, is DGGITQSPKYLFRKEGQNVTLSCEQNLNHDAMYWYRQDPGQGLRLIYYSQIVNDFQKGDIAEGYSVSREKKESFPLTVTSAQKNPTAFYLCASTPGAGELFFGEGSRLTVL.

V and J are TRBV19 and TRBJ2-1; D possibly corresponds to TRBD2 (6 bases). The CDR3 has 15 residues. The V and J ends lost 0 bases and 9 bases respectively, with 15 bases between them. Germline values: CDR1 LNHDA, CDR2 SQIVND (reference sequence). The CDR3 sequence: CASSIDVKRVIEQFF. For the CDR3, the DNA is TGTGCCAGTAGTATAGATGTTAAGCGGGTTATTGAGCAGTTCTTC.

The V call is TRBV6-2 or TRBV6-3, the J call TRBJ2-2, with 16 positions matching TRBD2. V trimming: 5 bases; J trimming: 6 bases; junction bases outside the gene matches: 6. Germline CDR1 is MNHEY and CDR2 is SVGEGT. CDR3 length: 17 residues. The DNA of the CDR3 is TGTGCCAGCAGTGATCCGGGACTAGCGGGGGGGCCCGGGGAGCTGTTTTTT. Amino acid sequence: CASSDPGLAGGPGELFF.

The V gene is TRBV5-1, the J gene TRBJ2-1, with 7 bases matching TRBD1. The CDR3 is made up of 15 amino acids. V lost 4 bases, J lost 7 bases, and 11 bases stayed unmatched. Germline V gene lookup returns CDR1 SGHRS and CDR2 YFSETQ. The CDR3 reads CASSLGQAPGNEQFF. The CDR3 bases are TGCGCCAGCAGCCTAGGACAGGCGCCGGGGAATGAGCAGTTCTTC.

This clone was found once. The chain has TRBV3-1 (or the pseudogene TRBV3-2) and TRBJ2-7; D might be TRBD2 (5 bases). From germline, CDR1 is LGHDT and CDR2 YNNKEL (reference sequence). The CDR3 length is 15 residues. V was shortened by 6 bases and J by 0 bases, with 15 bases between the two germline ends. CDR3 DNA sequence: TGTGCCAGCAGTCGGGGATCTACGAGCTCCTACGAGCAGTACTTC. This sequence encodes CASSRGSTSSYEQYF.

This chain joins TRBV27 and TRBJ2-3, with a tentative D call TRBD1 (5 bases). Germline V gives CDR1 MNHEY, CDR2 SMNVEV (reference sequence). CDR3 length equals 12 residues. V dropped 8 bases and J dropped 0 bases, with 6 bases sitting between them. DNA for the CDR3: TGTGCCAGCTGGACAAGCACAGATACGCAGTATTTT. Protein: CASWTSTDTQYF.

J is TRBJ2-5 and V is TRBV19; 12 bases line up with TRBD2. Per germline, CDR1 LNHDA and CDR2 SQIVND (reference sequence). CDR3 length: 18 residues. Trimming at V came to 4 bases and at J to 4 bases, leaving 13 bases not matched to a gene. The chain's CDR3 is CASSTHFRLAGVGETQYF. CDR3 sequence (DNA): TGTGCCAGTAGTACCCACTTCCGACTAGCGGGGGTGGGAGAGACCCAGTACTTC.

The rearrangement joins TRBV5-1 to TRBJ1-2, with 10 nucleotides matching TRBD1. In germline, CDR1 is SGHRS, CDR2 YFSETQ. The CDR3 covers 15 residues. V was pared by 4 bases and J by 7 bases, with 10 bases of the junction left unmatched. CDR3 region: CASSGDRGQWGGYTF. The CDR3 DNA is TGCGCCAGCAGCGGGGACAGGGGACAGTGGGGTGGCTACACCTTC.

The genes are TRBV5-1 and TRBJ1-2; 8 nucleotides agree with TRBD1. Germline trimming cut 0 bases from V and 2 bases from J; bases unmatched to any gene: 3. This CDR3 contains 15 residues. Germline V CDR1 and CDR2: SGHRS, YFSETQ. For the CDR3, the DNA is TGCGCCAGCAGCTTGGTGGCAGGGGGCAACTATGGCTACACCTTC. As protein: CASSLVAGGNYGYTF.

The genes are TRBV7-9 and TRBJ1-3, with D tentatively TRBD1 (6 bases). The V gene's germline CDR1 is SEHNR and CDR2 FQNEAQ (reference sequence). The CDR3 has 15 amino acids. V was clipped by 8 bases and J by 0 bases, with 14 bases between them. CDR3 protein: CASAPTGTSGNTIYF. The CDR3 bases are TGTGCCAGCGCCCCCACAGGGACCTCTGGAAACACCATATATTTT.

V usage is TRBV9 and J usage is TRBJ1-2, with D possibly matching TRBD1 (6 bases). The CDR3 totals 15 residues. Trimming stripped 0 bases from V and 6 bases from J, with 15 bases between. CDR1 is SGDLS and CDR2 is YYNGEE in the germline V gene. CDR3 sequence: CASSVAEGEGDGYTF. DNA for the CDR3: TGTGCCAGCAGCGTAGCAGAGGGGGAAGGGGATGGCTACACCTTC. The full variable domain, in which reference TRBV9 and TRBJ1-2 provide the parts outside the CDR3, is DSGVTQTPKHLITATGQRVTLRCSPRSGDLSVYWYQQSLDQGLQFLIQYYNGEERAKGNILERFSAQQFPDLHSELNLSSLELGDSALYFCASSVAEGEGDGYTFGSGTRLTVV.

The chain has TRBV4-1 and TRBJ1-2, with D maybe TRBD1 (5 bases). Germline V gene sequence: CDR1 MGHRA, CDR2 YSYEKL. V dropped 5 bases and J dropped 4 bases, with 17 bases sitting between them. The CDR3 is 15 amino acids. CDR3 nucleotide sequence: TGCGCCAGCAGCTCCCCCCAGGGCCCGGTCTATGGCTACACCTTC. Its protein is CASSSPQGPVYGYTF.

The rearrangement links TRBV28 to TRBJ1-3, with TRBD1 as a possible D gene (5 bases). Germline CDR1 and CDR2: MDHEN and SYDVKM. The CDR3 consists of 15 residues. V was pared by 3 bases and J by 4 bases, with 13 bases between. CDR3 sequence (DNA): TGTGCCAGCAGTTTTGACCGCCGGGGGGGAAACACCATATATTTT. It encodes CASSFDRRGGNTIYF. Full variable domain (remainder filled in from reference TRBV28 and TRBJ1-3): DVKVTQSSRYLVKRTGEKVFLECVQDMDHENMFWYRQDPGLGLRLIYFSYDVKMKEKGDIPEGYSVSREKKERFSLILESASTNQTSMYLCASSFDRRGGNTIYFGEGSWLTVV.

This chain links TRBV9 with TRBJ2-1, with TRBD2 identical over 11 bases. Germline V lookup: CDR1 SGDLS, CDR2 YYNGEE. This CDR3 is built from 17 residues. V shed 0 bases and J 10 bases; nucleotides not matched to a gene: 12. The DNA of the CDR3 is TGTGCCAGCAGCGTAGATCCCACTAGCGGGGGTCCAGGGGAGCAGTTCTTC. It yields the protein CASSVDPTSGGPGEQFF.

This sequence joins TRBV24-1 and TRBJ1-6, with D unresolved. Germline-derived CDR1 and CDR2 are KGHDR and SFDVKD. V was pared by 3 bases and J by 9 bases, with 8 bases between. The CDR3 contains 13 residues. The CDR3 coding sequence is TGTGCCACCAGTGATAGGGAGGGTTCACCCCTCCACTTT. Encoded protein: CATSDREGSPLHF.

The chain uses TRBV30 and TRBJ1-1, with 11 nucleotides matching TRBD1. V lost 5 bases and J lost 5; bases outside the gene matches: 4. The V gene's germline CDR1 is GTSNPN and CDR2 SVGIG (reference sequence). The CDR3 contains 13 residues. The CDR3 protein is CAWGRDRGTEAFF. CDR3 coding DNA: TGTGCCTGGGGAAGGGACAGGGGGACTGAAGCTTTCTTT.

The rearrangement links TRBV9 to TRBJ1-1; possibly TRBD1 for D (5 bases). Germline V lookup: CDR1 SGDLS, CDR2 YYNGEE. V shed 2 bases and J shed 1 base, with 9 bases lying between them. CDR3 size: 14 residues. This chain's CDR3 is CASSVAGKNTEAFF. For the CDR3, the DNA is TGTGCCAGCAGCGTGGCAGGGAAGAACACTGAAGCTTTCTTT.

The V gene is TRBV6-6, the J gene TRBJ2-7; maybe TRBD2 (6 bases). Germline V CDR1 and CDR2: MNHNY, SVGAGI (reference sequence). The V end lost 4 bases, the J end lost 1 base, and 17 bases lay between the germline ends. The CDR3 contains 16 residues. The CDR3: CASSLLPQGGSYEQYF. DNA for the CDR3: TGTGCCAGCAGTTTGCTCCCGCAGGGAGGTTCCTACGAGCAGTACTTC.

This sequence joins TRBV11-1 and TRBJ1-2, with TRBD1 matching 9 bases. Germline CDR1 and CDR2: SGHAT and FQDESV (reference sequence). The CDR3 sequence is 15 residues long. Trimming took 1 base from V and 2 from J; bases not matched to a gene: 2. As DNA, the CDR3 is TGTGCCAGCAGCTTAGAAGGACAGGGGAACTATGGCTACACCTTC. It translates to CASSLEGQGNYGYTF. The full variable domain, its missing parts supplied by reference TRBV11-1 and TRBJ1-2, is EAEVAQSPRYKITEKSQAVAFWCDPISGHATLYWYRQILGQGPELLVQFQDESVVDDSQLPKDRFSAERLKGVDSTLKIQPAELGDSAMYLCASSLEGQGNYGYTFGSGTRLTVV.

The chain links TRBV6-5 to TRBJ1-3, with D tentatively TRBD1 (5 bases). Germline V lookup: CDR1 MNHEY, CDR2 SVGAGI. The CDR3 extends over 14 amino acids. V lost 6 bases, J lost 3 bases, and 12 bases lay in between. The CDR3 protein is CASRSIQGGNTIYF. The CDR3 DNA reads TGTGCCAGCAGAAGCATCCAGGGTGGAAACACCATATATTTT.

J is TRBJ2-1 and V is TRBV7-2; TRBD1 aligns across 9 bases. CDR3 length: 16 residues. V shed 5 bases and J 4 bases; nucleotides not matched to a gene: 9. Germline assignment: CDR1 SGHTA and CDR2 FQGNSA. The CDR3 coding sequence is TGTGCCAGCAGCCAGCTCGGGGGACAGGGTTACAATGAGCAGTTCTTC. Protein: CASSQLGGQGYNEQFF.

The chain uses TRBV19 and TRBJ1-6; 10 bases fit TRBD1. V was pared by 0 bases and J by 10 bases, with 6 bases of the junction left unmatched. CDR3 length: 16 amino acids. CDR1 is LNHDA and CDR2 is SQIVND in the germline V gene (reference sequence). The CDR3 coding sequence is TGTGCCAGTAGTATAGAACCGGGACAGGGGTGGTCACCCCTCCACTTT. Amino acids: CASSIEPGQGWSPLHF. The variable domain in full, with the rest retrieved from reference TRBV19 and TRBJ1-6, is DGGITQSPKYLFRKEGQNVTLSCEQNLNHDAMYWYRQDPGQGLRLIYYSQIVNDFQKGDIAEGYSVSREKKESFPLTVTSAQKNPTAFYLCASSIEPGQGWSPLHFGNGTRLTVT.

This chain links TRBV12-5 with TRBJ1-2; 7 bases are shared with TRBD1. With 4 bases clipped from V and 8 bases from J, the junction kept 7 bases outside the gene matches. CDR1 and CDR2 (germline): LGHNT, FRNRAP. The length of the CDR3 is 13 residues. Written as DNA, the CDR3 is TGTGCTAGTGGTTACCGACAGGGTATGGGCTACACCTTC. It yields the protein CASGYRQGMGYTF. Filled out from reference TRBV12-5 and TRBJ1-2, the complete variable domain reads DARVTQTPRHKVTEMGQEVTMRCQPILGHNTVFWYRQTMMQGLELLAYFRNRAPLDDSGMPKDRFSAEMPDATLATLKIQPSEPRDSAVYFCASGYRQGMGYTFGSGTRLTVV.